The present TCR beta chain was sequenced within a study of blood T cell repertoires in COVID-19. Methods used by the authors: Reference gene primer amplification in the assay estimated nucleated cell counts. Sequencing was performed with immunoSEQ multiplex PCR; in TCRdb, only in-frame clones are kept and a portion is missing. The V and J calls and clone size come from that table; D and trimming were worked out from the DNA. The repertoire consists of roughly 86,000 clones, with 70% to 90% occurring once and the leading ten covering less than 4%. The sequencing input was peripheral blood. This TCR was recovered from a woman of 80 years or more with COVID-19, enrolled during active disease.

DNA for the CDR3: TGTGCCAGCAGCAAACGTAGACTAGCGGGACCCGAGCAGTACTTC. As protein: CASSKRRLAGPEQYF. The J gene is TRBJ2-7, the V gene TRBV21-1; the listed D gene, TRBD2, was not tested against the DNA. TRBV21-1 is shown as a pseudogene. The CDR3 has 15 residues.